This T cell receptor beta chain came from a study of PD-L1 blockade in urothelial cancer (dated by TCRdb to the late 2010s). Looking at the study overall: Therapy was started at some point between 2014 and 2016 for all patients, and atezolizumab 1,200 mg was administered intravenously every 3 weeks. About 90% of the 29 patients were identified as males with urothelial cancer of bladder origin, and a prior smoking history was reported by 18 of 29 patients. Patients had an ECOG performance status of 0 or 1 and had received between 0 and 3 prior chemotherapy regimens. Blood samples were analyzed at two time points: 3 weeks after treatment start (second dose) and 6 weeks after treatment start. A median of about 150,000 T cells and approximately 83,000 unique TCRs was obtained from blood samples, and a median clonality of around 0.072 was observed. Somatic, immune and clinical correlates of response to PD-L1 blockade with atezolizumab in urothelial cancer were the focus of an exploratory multi-omic analysis. Pretreatment tumor samples and matched peripheral blood, collected serially before and after atezolizumab treatment, underwent TCR sequencing. Durable clinical benefit meant progression-free survival longer than 6 months, and TCR features were also tested against progression-free and overall survival. In the same patients, whole exome sequencing and RNA sequencing of pretreatment tumors were performed in addition to TCR sequencing. Durable clinical benefit was achieved by nine patients and was not achieved by 20 patients. Pretreatment blood TCR-seq was available for about 27 patients, at least one posttreatment blood collection was obtained for 24 patients, and tumor TCR-seq was available for 24 patients. Overall study results and their limits: Patients with durable benefit showed greater expansion of tumor-associated TCR clones in peripheral blood 3 weeks after starting treatment (n ≈ 20, p = 0.022). Because the sample size was small (n ≈ 29) and many exploratory analyses were performed, the results are intended to be hypothesis-generating. Improved progression-free and overall survival was found to be associated with pretreatment peripheral blood TCR clonality below the median.

A total of roughly 31 patients with locally advanced or metastatic urothelial carcinoma, treated at Memorial Sloan Kettering on a trial protocol, made up the cohort. Peripheral blood mononuclear cells were collected pretreatment and during treatment, at between 1 and 8 total time points per patient. The Qiagen DNeasy Blood extraction kit was used to purify genomic DNA from total PBMCs and from tumor samples. PBMCs were collected pretreatment and during treatment, and were isolated and stored as previously described. The germline V gene (reference sequence) specifies LNHDA as CDR1 and SQIVND as CDR2. The germline V and J ends show losses of 9 bases and 4 bases respectively, and no gene match explains 11 bases of the junction. Including cysteine and phenylalanine, the CDR3 has 14 amino acids. Left in the record is the CDR3 DNA by itself, 42 bases read in frame from the first base. Synthetic TCR analog templates were spiked into each PCR to estimate absolute template abundance from read counts. The immunoSEQ assay used bias-controlled V and J gene primers to amplify TCRbeta CDR3 regions from genomic DNA. Rearranged TCRbeta segments were sequenced at approximately 20X coverage. The paper's processing steps were these. Clustering was used to correct sequencing errors, and CDR3s were annotated against IMGT so that V, D and J genes could be assigned. Out-of-frame and stop-codon sequences were excluded, and only productive TCRbeta rearrangements were used in downstream analyses. Clonality was computed as one minus Shannon entropy normalized by the log of the number of unique productive sequences. Fisher's exact test with Benjamini-Hochberg correction, at a threshold of adjusted p below 0.01, was used to find clones that differed between time points or between blood and tumor. TCRdb took this table from immuneACCESS and kept in-frame rearrangements with V and J called. Such tables lack part of the clones; where checked against another copy, unresolved V genes explain under half of the gap, and the rest is unexplained. The D gene and trimming were derived from the DNA, and the V and J assignments and clone size from that table. In this sample the table shows tens of thousands of clones, over 80% of which occur a single time. Of the sample, about 2% falls within the top ten clones.

A word on this clone: Its antigen is still unknown. No much larger clonotype is one base removed from it; base qualities were not supplied.

Recombination connected TRBV19 to TRBJ2-7; the junction holds 8 bases that match TRBD1. The sequence derives from a man in his fifties or sixties with urothelial cancer. Specimen: PBMCs, collected around atezolizumab (anti-PD-L1) treatment. The CDR3 region has the sequence CASATGQGTYEQYF. The DNA sequence is as follows: TGTGCCAGCGCAACAGGACAGGGAACTTACGAGCAGTACTTC.